The present entry profiles one TCR beta chain with its context. Enrollment of patients from Seattle took place during active infection, with longitudinal follow-up. The data belong to a study of blood T cell repertoires in COVID-19. Turning to the study itself: Whether acute or convalescent, the COVID-19 samples came from the United States, Italy and Spain. From T cells, B-cell-depleted T cells, or PBMCs came the material, which was cDNA or gDNA.

Authors' methods: Researchers report that nucleated cell counts were estimated from reference gene primer amplification. Data came from immunoSEQ multiplex PCR; TCRdb stores just in-frame clones and leaves some out. V, J and clone size derive from that table, while D and trimming were established from the DNA sequence. The sample includes 200,000 to 250,000 clones, about 84% seen only once; the top ten take 5.5% to 6.5%. Germline-derived CDR1 and CDR2 are SEHNR and FQNEAQ (reference sequence). The length of the CDR3 is 13 residues. V was pared by 7 bases and J by 7 bases, with 14 bases between. Sequences were obtained from peripheral blood. The genes are TRBV7-9 and TRBJ1-5; D may be TRBD1 (5 bases). This TCR was recovered from a woman of 80 years or more with COVID-19, enrolled during active disease. In DNA, the CDR3 is TGTGCCAGCACTACGGATGGGGGGCAGCCCCAGCATTTT. Translated, it gives CASTTDGGQPQHF.